Each of the 11 T cell receptor beta chains below was sequenced from the same sample in a study of CD8+ T cells in alopecia areata. Treatment: oral pan-JAK inhibitor, 5-10 mg twice daily. RNA, once extracted, was reverse transcribed into cDNA for use as the sequencing template. The repertoire was sequenced with immunoSEQ multiplex PCR; TCRdb's copy has only in-frame clones and lacks some. Here the sample spans 150,000 or so clones, approximately 59% being singletons. The sequenced sample was CD4+ T cells sorted from blood, obtained at approximately week 56, from a patient treated with tofacitinib. Every receptor here comes from a human donor with alopecia areata.

To note about this clone: Sequence at one end of the junction differs from germline and may be a read error. The chain combines TRBV30 with TRBJ2-3; 9 positions agree with TRBD2. The CDR3 length is 14 residues. Germline V gene data show CDR1 as GTSNPN and CDR2 as SVGIG (reference sequence). This CDR3 reads CARRSSGVPDTQYF. In nucleotides, the CDR3 is TGTGCCCGGAGGTCTAGCGGGGTACCAGATACGCAGTATTTT.

The chain joins TRBV10-2 to TRBJ1-2, with a tentative D call TRBD1 (6 bases). V dropped 6 bases and J dropped 4 bases, with 21 bases sitting between them. In germline, CDR1 is WSHSY, CDR2 SAAADI. The CDR3 has 16 residues. In DNA form, the CDR3 reads TGCGCCAGCAGAGCGGGACCGGGACAACCCTCCTATGGCTACACCTTC. It translates to CASRAGPGQPSYGYTF.

The CDR3: CASSLQGPQETQYF. The CDR3 DNA reads TGCGCCAGCAGCTTGCAGGGGCCGCAAGAGACCCAGTACTTC. The rearrangement links TRBV5-1 to TRBJ2-5, with D maybe TRBD1 (6 bases). The CDR3 contains 14 residues. Germline V gene sequence: CDR1 SGHRS, CDR2 YFSETQ. The V gene lost 1 base and the J gene lost 2 bases, with 9 bases spanning the gap. The full variable domain, completed using reference TRBV5-1 and TRBJ2-5, is KAGVTQTPRYLIKTRGQQVTLSCSPISGHRSVSWYQQTPGQGLQFLFEYFSETQRNKGNFPGRFSGRQFSNSRSEMNVSTLELGDSALYLCASSLQGPQETQYFGPGTRLLVL.

The chain carries TRBV4-1 and TRBJ1-4; tentative D call: TRBD1 (5 bases). Germline-derived CDR1 and CDR2 are MGHRA and YSYEKL. V gave up 1 base and J gave up 0 bases, with 12 bases separating them. There are 17 residues in the CDR3. CDR3: CASSQAAGGTTNEKLFF. The CDR3 region has the DNA TGCGCCAGCAGCCAAGCTGCCGGGGGGACAACTAATGAAAAACTGTTTTTT.

CDR3 DNA sequence: TGTGCCAGCAGTGAGCGGGTTACCTCCTTTGATACGCAGTATTTT. Translation: CASSERVTSFDTQYF. V gene TRBV25-1 combines with J gene TRBJ2-3; weak D call: TRBD2 (5 bases). In germline, CDR1 is MGHDK, CDR2 SYGVNS. The CDR3 sequence is 15 residues long. Trimming took 3 bases from V and 6 from J, leaving 16 bases between them.

This rearrangement joins TRBV4-1 to TRBJ1-1; perhaps TRBD1 as D (5 bases). This CDR3 spans 15 amino acids. In germline, CDR1 is MGHRA, CDR2 YSYEKL. Between the trimmed V and J ends, which lost 0 bases and 4 bases, there was a span of 12 bases. The CDR3 DNA follows: TGCGCCAGCAGCCAAGATGGGCAGGGAGGCACTGAAGCTTTCTTT. Translated: CASSQDGQGGTEAFF.

This clone turned up a few times. The chain recombines TRBV25-1 with TRBJ1-1; D is unclear. CDR3 length: 12 amino acids. Germline V CDR1 and CDR2: MGHDK, SYGVNS. Trimming left V 4 bases short and J 5 bases short, with 8 bases between. In DNA form, the CDR3 reads TGTGCCAGCAGTGGCAAATCGACTGAAGCTTTCTTT. This sequence encodes CASSGKSTEAFF.

This clone was seen a handful of times. The chain combines TRBV7-2 with TRBJ1-2; perhaps TRBD1 as D (5 bases). Between the trimmed V and J ends, which lost 1 base and 5 bases, there was a span of 11 bases. Germline CDR1 and CDR2: SGHTA and FQGNSA. The length of the CDR3 is 14 residues. The CDR3, as DNA: TGTGCCAGCAGCTTAGGCCAAGGGGAGTATGGCTACACCTTC. Translated, it gives CASSLGQGEYGYTF.

This clone turned up a few times. The V and J genes are TRBV28 and TRBJ1-6; the D is unclear. Trimming left V 6 bases short and J 11 bases short, with 11 bases between. This CDR3 has 12 amino acids. The germline V gene has CDR1 MDHEN and CDR2 SYDVKM. The CDR3 bases are TGTGCCAGCAGCCCTCCCTTCCCACCCCTCCACTTT. Translated: CASSPPFPPLHF.

The V and J genes are TRBV30 and TRBJ1-2; tentative D call: TRBD1 (6 bases). This CDR3 is 12 amino acids long. The V gene's germline CDR1 is GTSNPN and CDR2 SVGIG (reference sequence). The V end was cut by 0 bases, the J end by 6 bases, with 8 bases between. In DNA, the CDR3 is TGTGCCTGGAGTGTTCAGGGGAATGGCTACACCTTC. It encodes CAWSVQGNGYTF.

V gene TRBV30 combines with J gene TRBJ2-7; perhaps TRBD2 as D (5 bases). V shed 6 bases and J shed 3 bases, with 15 bases lying between them. Germline V gene data show CDR1 as GTSNPN and CDR2 as SVGIG (reference sequence). This CDR3 is built from 13 residues. CDR3 bases: TGTGCCTGCACGCAGAGCGGAGACTACGAGCAGTACTTC. Translating gives CACTQSGDYEQYF.